One and the same sample provided the 10 T cell receptor beta chains below, sequenced in a study of CD8 T cells in Susac syndrome. A quantity of roughly 0.5 to 1 ug RNA underwent reverse transcription using random hexamers. One entry per CDR3 protein, called by TCRdb with MiXCR from the immunoSEQ multiplex PCR reads. This table holds about 200,000 distinct CDR3 sequences, around 93% found once. The specimen sequenced was CD4+ T cells from PBMCs. Receptor source: a human donor with multiple sclerosis.

The rearrangement links TRBV12-3 or TRBV12-4 to TRBJ1-2, with TRBD1 matching over 7 bases. This CDR3 spans 14 amino acids. Trimming at V came to 8 bases and at J to 4 bases, leaving 10 bases not matched to a gene. The CDR3 protein is CASWGRQGPYGYTF. The CDR3, as DNA: TGTGCCAGCTGGGGGCGACAGGGACCCTATGGCTACACCTTC.

In this sample, this clonotype turned up once. The rearrangement uses TRBV3-1 and TRBJ2-3; 13 nucleotides align to TRBD2. Losses at the gene ends were 1 base for V and 5 bases for J; bases not matched to a gene: 6. This CDR3 region has 17 residues. Per the germline V gene, CDR1 is LGHDT and CDR2 is YNNKEL (reference sequence). Written as DNA, the CDR3 is TGTGCCAGCAGCCAAGGACTAGCGGGGGGCCAGGTAGATACGCAGTATTTT. It codes for CASSQGLAGGQVDTQYF.

This clonotype was counted once. The chain couples TRBV12-3 or TRBV12-4 to TRBJ1-1; a weak D match, TRBD1 (5 bases). The CDR3 is 13 amino acids. V was trimmed by 8 bases and J by 0 bases, leaving 10 bases between them. The CDR3 region has the DNA TGTGCCAGCGTGGACACACTGAACACTGAAGCTTTCTTT. This translates into CASVDTLNTEAFF.

The CDR3 nucleotides are TGCGCCAGCAGCCCACACTTCAGCGGGGACGCCCTCTACAATGAGCAGTTCTTC. Residues: CASSPHFSGDALYNEQFF. The genes are TRBV4-1 and TRBJ2-1; 7 bases line up with TRBD2. This CDR3 has 18 residues. Trimming at V came to 4 bases and at J to 3 bases, leaving 15 bases not matched to a gene. Germline CDR1 MGHRA, CDR2 YSYEKL.

This chain uses TRBV7-8 with TRBJ2-5; tentatively, D is TRBD2 (5 bases). This CDR3 has 14 residues. Germline CDR1 and CDR2: SGHVS and FQNEAQ. V lost 0 bases to trimming and J lost 4 bases, with 9 bases between them. CDR3 amino acids: CASSLARGAETQYF. The DNA for the CDR3 is TGTGCCAGCAGCTTAGCACGGGGAGCAGAGACCCAGTACTTC.

The chain couples TRBV7-9 to TRBJ2-7; 10 bases fit TRBD1. The CDR3 has 17 amino acids. With V trimmed by 2 bases and J by 5 bases, 12 bases remained unmatched. Per the germline V gene, CDR1 is SEHNR and CDR2 is FQNEAQ (reference sequence). In DNA, the CDR3 is TGTGCCAGCAGCTTACTACTGGGACAGGGGAACGCCGACGAGCAGTACTTC. Protein product: CASSLLLGQGNADEQYF.

V gene TRBV7-9 combines with J gene TRBJ2-4; D not resolved. Trimming cost V 2 bases and J 3 bases, with 14 bases left between them. CDR1 is SEHNR, CDR2 FQNEAQ, per germline (reference sequence). The CDR3 is 16 amino acids. CDR3 bases: TGTGCCAGCAGCTTAATATGGGGTTTGGGCAAAAACATTCAGTACTTC. This gives the protein CASSLIWGLGKNIQYF.

V and J are TRBV20-1 and TRBJ2-1; possible D gene TRBD1, 5 bases. CDR3 length equals 13 residues. CDR1 and CDR2 from the germline V gene are DFQATT and SNEGSKA (reference sequence). Deletions cut 4 bases from V and 4 bases from J, with 11 bases between. This CDR3 is CSAKDRFYNEQFF. The CDR3 region has the DNA TGCAGTGCTAAAGACAGATTTTACAATGAGCAGTTCTTC.

This clonotype was seen only a few times. The genes are TRBV3-1 and TRBJ2-5; D assignment may be TRBD1 or TRBD2 (5 bases each). The V end was cut by 3 bases, the J end by 1 base, with 9 bases between. Per the germline V gene, CDR1 is LGHDT and CDR2 is YNNKEL (reference sequence). CDR3 size: 14 residues. CDR3 residues: CASSQAGTQETQYF. The CDR3 DNA reads TGTGCCAGCAGCCAGGCCGGGACCCAAGAGACCCAGTACTTC.

This chain links TRBV30 with TRBJ1-2; D perhaps matches TRBD1 (5 bases). CDR3 length: 14 amino acids. The germline gives CDR1 GTSNPN, CDR2 SVGIG (reference sequence). V shed 2 bases and J shed 2 bases, with 12 bases lying between them. The CDR3 here is CAWSLGAGNYGYTF. The CDR3 region has the DNA TGTGCCTGGAGTTTAGGGGCAGGGAACTATGGCTACACCTTC.